Listed below are T cell receptor beta chains from one sample, sequenced in a study of blood T cell repertoires in COVID-19. Libraries were prepared by immunoSEQ multiplex PCR; TCRdb keeps only in-frame clonotypes and omits some of them. The sample holds fewer than 140,000 clones, less than 85% seen once. Sequencing was carried out using peripheral blood. These TCRs come from a woman aged 55-70 years with acute or convalescent COVID-19. Each CDR3 is given with its conserved first and last residue. A D gene is named only where the DNA matches it firmly. Clone size is not always given. Where it is, it says once, few, many or a class for expanded clones.

clone size	V gene	D gene	J gene	CDR3 protein	CDR3 DNA
.	TRBV30	TRBD1	TRBJ2-7	CAWRDLPGQTNYEQYF	TGTGCCTGGAGGGACCTCCCGGGACAGACTAACTACGAGCAGTACTTC
.	TRBV5-4	.	TRBJ2-5	CASSPIDQETQYF	TGTGCCAGCAGCCCCATAGACCAAGAGACCCAGTACTTC
.	TRBV9	TRBD2	TRBJ2-1	CASSSGLAGGWGEQFF	TGTGCCAGCAGCTCGGGACTAGCGGGAGGTTGGGGTGAGCAGTTCTTC
.	TRBV12-5	TRBD1	TRBJ2-7	CASGQERQGSYEQYF	TGTGCTAGTGGACAGGAACGACAGGGGAGCTACGAGCAGTACTTC
.	TRBV5-1	TRBD1	TRBJ1-3	CASSLMTGLTGNTIYF	TGCGCCAGCAGCTTGATGACAGGGCTAACTGGAAACACCATATATTTT
.	TRBV30	.	TRBJ1-1	CAWTVSTEAFF	TGTGCCTGGACCGTGAGCACTGAAGCTTTCTTT
.	TRBV27	TRBD1	TRBJ2-1	CASSLEGAIYNEQFF	TGTGCCAGCAGTTTAGAGGGGGCTATCTACAATGAGCAGTTCTTC
.	TRBV2	TRBD1	TRBJ1-4	CASSEGTGEEGLFF	TGTGCCAGCAGTGAAGGGACAGGGGAAGAAGGGCTGTTTTTT
.	TRBV5-1	TRBD2	TRBJ2-5	CASSFSSGGEETQYF	TGCGCCAGCAGCTTCTCTAGCGGGGGGGAAGAGACCCAGTACTTC
.	TRBV6-5	.	TRBJ2-7	CASAEGAPYEQYF	TGTGCCAGCGCGGAAGGGGCACCCTACGAGCAGTACTTC
.	TRBV7-2	TRBD2	TRBJ2-7	CASSSQGLASYEQYF	TGTGCCAGCAGCTCGCAGGGACTAGCGTCCTACGAGCAGTACTTC
.	TRBV2	.	TRBJ1-1	CASSMQGFGAFF	TGTGCCAGCAGTATGCAGGGGTTCGGGGCTTTCTTT
.	TRBV15	.	TRBJ2-2	CATSRDSVTGELFF	TGTGCCACCAGCAGAGACTCCGTCACCGGGGAGCTGTTTTTT
.	TRBV3-1/TRBV3-2	.	TRBJ2-7	CASSPGVGTQNYEQYF	TGTGCCAGCAGCCCAGGGGTAGGGACACAAAACTACGAGCAGTACTTC
.	TRBV3-1/TRBV3-2	.	TRBJ1-3	CASSHASPGLSGNTIYF	TGTGCCAGCAGCCACGCCAGCCCAGGGCTCTCTGGAAACACCATATATTTT
.	TRBV5-1	TRBD1	TRBJ1-1	CASSFTGVRNTEAFF	TGCGCCAGCAGCTTCACAGGGGTAAGGAACACTGAAGCTTTCTTT
few	TRBV7-9	.	TRBJ1-2	CASAPGEPNYGYTF	TGTGCCAGCGCTCCAGGGGAGCCCAACTATGGCTACACCTTC
.	TRBV27	.	TRBJ1-5	CATTCFKSRLNQPQHF	TGTGCCACCACATGCTTTAAGTCGAGGCTCAATCAGCCCCAGCATTTT
.	TRBV14	TRBD2	TRBJ2-1	CASSQIAGAYNEQFF	TGTGCCAGCAGCCAAATAGCGGGGGCCTACAATGAGCAGTTCTTC
.	TRBV11-3	.	TRBJ1-1	CASSLGEGSAEAFF	TGTGCCAGCAGCTTAGGGGAGGGTTCCGCTGAAGCTTTCTTT
.	TRBV6-4	TRBD1	TRBJ1-1	CASSDSAGGNTEAFF	TGTGCCAGCAGTGACTCGGCAGGGGGAAACACTGAAGCTTTCTTT
.	TRBV3-1/TRBV3-2	.	TRBJ1-1	CASNSPGGPKTEAFF	TGTGCCAGCAACTCCCCCGGAGGGCCGAAGACTGAAGCTTTCTTT
.	TRBV18	TRBD2	TRBJ2-3	CASSPQLAGTTDTQYF	TGTGCCAGCTCACCACAACTAGCGGGAACCACAGATACGCAGTATTTT
.	TRBV5-1	TRBD1	TRBJ1-1	CASSLAGQSGTEAFF	TGCGCCAGCAGCTTGGCGGGACAGAGTGGGACTGAAGCTTTCTTT
.	TRBV6-1	TRBD2	TRBJ2-3	CASSELSGLAGSTDTQYF	TGTGCCAGCAGTGAACTGAGCGGACTAGCGGGAAGCACAGATACGCAGTATTTT
many	TRBV6-6	TRBD2	TRBJ2-7	CASSRLGTSGSGEQYF	TGTGCCAGCAGTCGACTCGGGACTAGCGGGAGCGGCGAGCAGTACTTC
.	TRBV9	TRBD1	TRBJ1-2	CASSARTGAPSFYGYTF	TGTGCCAGCAGCGCTAGGACAGGGGCGCCAAGTTTCTATGGCTACACCTTC
.	TRBV19	TRBD1	TRBJ2-7	CASSIRQGPYEQYF	TGTGCCAGTAGTATAAGACAGGGGCCCTACGAGCAGTACTTC
once	TRBV5-6	TRBD2	TRBJ2-7	CASSLVTGRAAGEQYF	TGTGCCAGCAGCTTGGTTACCGGGAGGGCGGCTGGCGAGCAGTACTTC
.	TRBV5-1	TRBD1	TRBJ2-6	CASSFGLRDREAGANVLTF	TGCGCCAGCAGCTTTGGCCTCCGGGACAGGGAGGCTGGGGCCAACGTCCTGACTTTC
.	TRBV10-1	TRBD2	TRBJ2-2	CASSEYGTSGSCEEGGELFF	TGCGCCAGCAGTGAGTACGGGACTAGCGGGAGTTGTGAAGAGGGCGGGGAGCTGTTTTTT
.	TRBV5-1	TRBD1	TRBJ1-2	CASSSGQGAVDGYTF	TGCGCCAGCAGCTCGGGACAGGGGGCAGTTGATGGCTACACCTTC
once	TRBV27	TRBD2	TRBJ2-1	CASSLASGRRNEQFF	TGTGCCAGCAGTTTAGCTAGCGGGAGAAGGAATGAGCAGTTCTTC
.	TRBV6-1	.	TRBJ1-5	CASSEAPGPQPQHF	TGTGCCAGCAGTGAAGCGCCAGGGCCCCAGCCCCAGCATTTT
.	TRBV6-1	TRBD1	TRBJ1-5	CASSAQGAWGNQPQHF	TGTGCCAGCAGTGCACAGGGGGCGTGGGGCAATCAGCCCCAGCATTTT
.	TRBV29-1	TRBD1	TRBJ2-7	CSVVFGTAKYEQYF	TGCAGCGTTGTCTTCGGGACAGCCAAGTACGAGCAGTACTTC
once	TRBV5-8	.	TRBJ2-3	CASSHRGTVDTQYF	TGTGCCAGCAGCCACCGGGGGACCGTGGATACGCAGTATTTT
.	TRBV30	TRBD2	TRBJ2-1	CAWISGQPGHNEQFF	TGTGCCTGGATTAGCGGGCAGCCCGGCCACAATGAGCAGTTCTTC
.	TRBV10-3	TRBD1	TRBJ2-6	CAISSGQGGPGANVLTF	TGTGCCATCTCCTCCGGACAGGGAGGCCCTGGGGCCAACGTCCTGACTTTC
.	TRBV6-1	TRBD1	TRBJ1-1	CASSEQRQGAVEAFF	TGTGCCAGCAGTGAGCAAAGACAGGGGGCGGTTGAAGCTTTCTTT
.	TRBV18	TRBD2	TRBJ2-1	CASSQALGTSRDNEQFF	TGTGCCAGCTCACAAGCTCTAGGGACTAGCCGGGACAATGAGCAGTTCTTC
.	TRBV28	TRBD2	TRBJ2-3	CASFFSGRADTQYF	TGTGCCAGCTTTTTCAGCGGGAGGGCAGATACGCAGTATTTT
.	TRBV5-1	.	TRBJ2-5	CASSRTGDRISQETQYF	TGCGCCAGCAGCCGAACCGGGGATAGAATCTCCCAAGAGACCCAGTACTTC
.	TRBV2	TRBD2	TRBJ2-7	CASSISGSGSYEQYF	TGTGCCAGCAGTATTAGCGGGAGTGGTTCCTACGAGCAGTACTTC
.	TRBV5-5	.	TRBJ1-1	CASSLTRVTEAFF	TGTGCCAGCAGCTTGACCAGGGTCACTGAAGCTTTCTTT
.	TRBV7-8	TRBD1	TRBJ2-6	CASSLAPWTGSSGANVLTF	TGTGCCAGCAGCTTAGCGCCTTGGACAGGGAGCTCTGGGGCCAACGTCCTGACTTTC
.	TRBV14	.	TRBJ2-1	CASSQGGALTTYNEQFF	TGTGCCAGCAGCCAGGGGGGGGCCTTAACCACCTACAATGAGCAGTTCTTC
.	TRBV5-1	.	TRBJ1-4	CASSLGRGSNEKLFF	TGCGCCAGCAGCTTGGGGAGGGGCTCTAATGAAAAACTGTTTTTT
.	TRBV4-1	TRBD2	TRBJ2-1	CASSQEVSAGGREQFF	TGCGCCAGCAGCCAAGAGGTTTCGGCGGGAGGCAGGGAGCAGTTCTTC
.	TRBV7-9	.	TRBJ1-3	CASSLISGRGNTIYF	TGTGCCAGCAGCTTAATCTCGGGGAGGGGAAACACCATATATTTT
.	TRBV9	TRBD1	TRBJ1-1	CASSVGPPGTGYNTEAFF	TGTGCCAGCAGCGTCGGCCCCCCCGGGACAGGTTACAACACTGAAGCTTTCTTT
.	TRBV13	.	TRBJ1-2	CASSLIRDLGGNYGYTF	TGTGCCAGCAGCTTAATTCGGGACTTGGGGGGAAACTATGGCTACACCTTC
.	TRBV29-1	.	TRBJ2-3	CRVVFGTSAADTQYF	TGCAGGGTCGTGTTTGGAACATCCGCGGCAGATACGCAGTATTTT
.	TRBV4-1	TRBD1	TRBJ1-2	CASRREESTGGWGYTF	TGCGCCAGCAGAAGAGAAGAAAGTACAGGGGGCTGGGGCTACACCTTC